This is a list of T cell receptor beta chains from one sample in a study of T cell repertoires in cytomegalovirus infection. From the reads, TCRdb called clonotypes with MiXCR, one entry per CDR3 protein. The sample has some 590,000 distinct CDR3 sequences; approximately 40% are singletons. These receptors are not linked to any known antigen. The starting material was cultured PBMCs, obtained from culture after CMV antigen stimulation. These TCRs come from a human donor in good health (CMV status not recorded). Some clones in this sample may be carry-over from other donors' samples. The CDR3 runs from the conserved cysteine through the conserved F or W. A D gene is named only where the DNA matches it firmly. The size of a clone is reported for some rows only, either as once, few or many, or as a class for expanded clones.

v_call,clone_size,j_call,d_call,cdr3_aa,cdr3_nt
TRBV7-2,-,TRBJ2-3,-,CTSSFLGPDTQYF,TGTACCAGCAGCTTTCTCGGGCCAGATACGCAGTATTTT
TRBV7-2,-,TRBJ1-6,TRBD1,CASSPRQGSRNSPLHF,TGTGCCAGCAGCCCGCGACAGGGGTCGAGGAATTCACCCCTCCACTTT
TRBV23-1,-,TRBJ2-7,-,CASSQRRGKEGVTRSSSYEQYF,TGCGCCAGCAGTCAAAGGAGGGGGAAAGAGGGGGTGACACGTTCAAGCTCCTACGAGCAGTACTTC
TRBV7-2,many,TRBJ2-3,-,CASSLMGSTDTQYF,TGTGCCAGCAGCTTAATGGGGTCCACAGATACGCAGTATTTT
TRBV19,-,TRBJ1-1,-,CASTGDTEAFF,TGTGCCAGTACAGGAGACACTGAAGCTTTCTTT
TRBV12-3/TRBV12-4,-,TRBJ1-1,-,CASSLEGGLVTEAFF,TGTGCCAGCAGTTTAGAGGGGGGCCTTGTCACTGAAGCTTTCTTT
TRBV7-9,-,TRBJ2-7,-,CASSGRQKSYEQYF,TGTGCCAGCAGCGGAAGACAGAAATCATACGAGCAGTACTTC
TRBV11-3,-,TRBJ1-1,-,CASAPGSDTEAFF,TGTGCCAGCGCCCCCGGGTCGGACACTGAAGCTTTCTTT
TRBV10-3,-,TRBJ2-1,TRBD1,CAISDRGQGDNEQFF,TGTGCCATCAGTGATCGGGGACAGGGGGACAATGAGCAGTTCTTC
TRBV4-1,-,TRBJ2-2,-,CASSQPARTGELFF,TGCGCCAGCAGCCAACCCGCCCGCACCGGGGAGCTGTTTTTT
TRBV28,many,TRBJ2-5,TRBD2,CASSRSSGGGLETQYF,TGTGCCAGCAGTAGATCTAGCGGGGGGGGTCTTGAGACCCAGTACTTC
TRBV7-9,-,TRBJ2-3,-,CASNVGGSTDTQYF,TGTGCCAGCAATGTGGGGGGAAGCACAGATACGCAGTATTTT